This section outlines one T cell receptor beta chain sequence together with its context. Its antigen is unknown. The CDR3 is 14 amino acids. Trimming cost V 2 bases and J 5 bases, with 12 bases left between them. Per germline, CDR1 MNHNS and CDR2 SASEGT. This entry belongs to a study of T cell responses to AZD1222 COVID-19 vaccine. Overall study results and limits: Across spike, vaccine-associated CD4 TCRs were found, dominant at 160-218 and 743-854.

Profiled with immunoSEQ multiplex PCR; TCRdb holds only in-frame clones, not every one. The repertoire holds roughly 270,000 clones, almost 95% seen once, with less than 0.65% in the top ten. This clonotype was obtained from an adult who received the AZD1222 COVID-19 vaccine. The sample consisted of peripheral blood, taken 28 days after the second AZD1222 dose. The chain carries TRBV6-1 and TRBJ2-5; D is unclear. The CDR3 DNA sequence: TGTGCCAGCAGTGAAACCAGACCACCCGAGACCCAGTACTTC. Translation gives CASSETRPPETQYF.